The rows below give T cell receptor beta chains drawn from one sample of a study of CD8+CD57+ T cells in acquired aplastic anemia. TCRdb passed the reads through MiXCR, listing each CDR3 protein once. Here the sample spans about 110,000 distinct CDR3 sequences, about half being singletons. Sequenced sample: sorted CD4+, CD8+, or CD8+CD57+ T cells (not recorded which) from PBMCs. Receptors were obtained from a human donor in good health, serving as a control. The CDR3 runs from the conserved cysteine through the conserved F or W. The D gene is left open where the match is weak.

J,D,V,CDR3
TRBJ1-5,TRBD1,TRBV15,CATSRDRGQGQPQHF
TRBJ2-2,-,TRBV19,CASMEGAGANTGELFF
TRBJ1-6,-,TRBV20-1,CSPGPINSPLHF
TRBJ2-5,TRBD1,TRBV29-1,CSVGQGEETQYF
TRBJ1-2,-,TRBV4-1,CASSQESGYGYTF
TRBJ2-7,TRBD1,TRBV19,CASSRTGVYEQYF
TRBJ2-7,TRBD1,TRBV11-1,CASSETGTGQTYEQYF
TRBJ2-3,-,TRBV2,CASSHGLATDTQYF
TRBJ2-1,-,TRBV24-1,CATSRTGAYNEQFF
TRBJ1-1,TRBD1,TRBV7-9,CASRSGTDILFF
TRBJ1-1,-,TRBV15,CATSSPLNTEAFF
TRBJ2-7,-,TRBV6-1,CGSSPTIQGTSSYEQYF
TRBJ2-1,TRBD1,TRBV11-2,CASSPQTGNNEQFF
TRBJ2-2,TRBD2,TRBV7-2,CASGIGRGFTGELFF
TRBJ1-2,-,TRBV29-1,CSVGGVKDYGYTF
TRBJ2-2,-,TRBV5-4,CASSSPPSTGELFF
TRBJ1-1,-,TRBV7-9,CASSLLQGMNTEAFF
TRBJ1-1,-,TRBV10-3,CAISESGGAIRAFF
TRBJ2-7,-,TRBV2,CASSEGPPVLNYEQYF
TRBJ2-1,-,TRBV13,CASAAGTEEFF
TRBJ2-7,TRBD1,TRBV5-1,CASSEQGQGDSYEQHF
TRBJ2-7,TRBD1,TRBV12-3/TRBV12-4,CASRGRTGPNEQYF
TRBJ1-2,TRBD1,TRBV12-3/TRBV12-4,CASSQTGTDGYTF
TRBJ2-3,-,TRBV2,CASSVGDIQWGADTQYF
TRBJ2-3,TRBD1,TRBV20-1,CSARAGTGDLDTQYF
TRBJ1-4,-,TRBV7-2,CASSLLIAGSTNEKLFF
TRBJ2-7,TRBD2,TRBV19,CASSPRWASGGVVSYEQYF
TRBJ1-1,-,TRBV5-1,CASSPGRMNTEAFF
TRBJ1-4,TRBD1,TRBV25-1,CASSETGAGNEKLFF
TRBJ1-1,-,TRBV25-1,CASSQVNDVPEAFF
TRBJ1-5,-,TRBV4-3,CASSQGSGQPQHF
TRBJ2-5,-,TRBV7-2,CASSWVYRQETQYF
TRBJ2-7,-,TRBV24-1,CASPGTPTYEQYF
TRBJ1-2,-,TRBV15,CATSREDNGNGYTF
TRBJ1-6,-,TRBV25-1,CASSEAGYNSPLHF
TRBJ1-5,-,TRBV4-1,CASSQEENQPQHF
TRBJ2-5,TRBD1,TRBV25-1,CASSEGPGTGVAETQYF
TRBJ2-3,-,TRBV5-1,CASSLDGGVTDTQYF
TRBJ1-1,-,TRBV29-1,CSGSTGSTEAFF
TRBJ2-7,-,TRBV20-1,CSAIKVTLAHEQYF
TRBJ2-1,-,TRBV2,CASSESREGEQFF
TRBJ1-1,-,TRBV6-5,CASSYDYRGGTEAFF
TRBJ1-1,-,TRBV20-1,CSARGGDTEAFF
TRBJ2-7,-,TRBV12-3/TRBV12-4,CASSAGGTYEQYF
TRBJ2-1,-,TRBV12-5,CASAPAGLNEQFF
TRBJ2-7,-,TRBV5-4,CASTATDRYEQYF
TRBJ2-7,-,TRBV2,CASSVESSFYEQYF
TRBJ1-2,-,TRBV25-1,CASSVNQVGYTF
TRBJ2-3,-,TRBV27,CASSPRTIPSTDTQYF
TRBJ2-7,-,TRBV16,CASSRGISYEQYF
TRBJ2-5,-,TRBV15,CATSRDRGLETQYF
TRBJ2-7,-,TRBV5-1,CASSLDPGLSYEQCF